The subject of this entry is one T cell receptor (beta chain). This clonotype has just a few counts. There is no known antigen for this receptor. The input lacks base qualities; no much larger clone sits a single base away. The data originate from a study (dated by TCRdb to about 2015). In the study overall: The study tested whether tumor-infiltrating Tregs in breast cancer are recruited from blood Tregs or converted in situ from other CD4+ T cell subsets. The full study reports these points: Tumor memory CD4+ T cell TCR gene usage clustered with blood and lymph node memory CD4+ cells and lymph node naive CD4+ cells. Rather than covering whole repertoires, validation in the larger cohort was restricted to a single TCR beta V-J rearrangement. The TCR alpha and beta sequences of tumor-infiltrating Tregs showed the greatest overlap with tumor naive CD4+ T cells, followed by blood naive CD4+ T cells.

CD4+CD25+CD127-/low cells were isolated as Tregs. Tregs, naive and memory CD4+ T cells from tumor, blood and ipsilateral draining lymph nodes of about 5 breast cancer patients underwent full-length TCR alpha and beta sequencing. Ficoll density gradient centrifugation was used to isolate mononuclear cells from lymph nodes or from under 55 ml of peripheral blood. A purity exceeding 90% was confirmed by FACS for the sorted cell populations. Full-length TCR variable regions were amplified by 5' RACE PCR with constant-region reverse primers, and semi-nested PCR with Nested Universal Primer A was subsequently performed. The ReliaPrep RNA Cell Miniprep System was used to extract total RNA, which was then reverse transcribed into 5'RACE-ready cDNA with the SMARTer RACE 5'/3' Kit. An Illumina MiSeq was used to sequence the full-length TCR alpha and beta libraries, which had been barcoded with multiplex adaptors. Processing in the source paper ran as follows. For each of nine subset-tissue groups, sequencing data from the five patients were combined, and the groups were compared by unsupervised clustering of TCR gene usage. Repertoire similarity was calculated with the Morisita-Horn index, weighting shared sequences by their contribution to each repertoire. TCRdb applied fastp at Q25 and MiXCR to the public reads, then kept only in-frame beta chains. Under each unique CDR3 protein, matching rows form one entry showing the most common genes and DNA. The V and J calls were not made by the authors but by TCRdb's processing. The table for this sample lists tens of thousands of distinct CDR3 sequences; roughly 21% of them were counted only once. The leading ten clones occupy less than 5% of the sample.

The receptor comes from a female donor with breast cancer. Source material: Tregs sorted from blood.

The base sequence is TGTGCCAGCAGTACAGACGGGACCCTCTCCTACAATGAGCAGTTCTTC. The resulting protein is CASSTDGTLSYNEQFF. The sequence links TRBV12-3 or TRBV12-4 to TRBJ2-1, with the D gene tentatively TRBD1 or TRBD2, based on 5 matching bases in each. V is shortened by 5 bases, J by 0 bases, and the region joining them spans 14 bases. Spanning cysteine to phenylalanine, the CDR3 consists of 16 amino acids. Only the CDR3 part of the read is kept: 48 bases, read in frame from the first base.